Listed below are T cell receptor beta chains from one sample, sequenced in a study of control samples from healthy donors and cancer patients. Clones were read by immunoSEQ multiplex PCR, and TCRdb kept only the in-frame ones, dropping some. The sample records approximately 90,000 clones, 86% being singletons. Sequenced material: blood. All receptors derive from a man aged 30 to 45 in good health. Each CDR3 is given with its conserved first and last residue. A D gene is named only where the DNA matches it firmly. Size values are once, few and many counts, or a class for expanded clones, and some rows have none.

cdr3_aa cdr3_nt j_call d_call clone_size v_call
CASSYRGGPPGANVLTF TGTGCCAGTAGTTACCGGGGGGGGCCCCCTGGGGCCAACGTCCTGACTTTC TRBJ2-6 TRBD2 NA TRBV19
CASSVHRGSYNEQFF TGTGCCAGCAGCGTACACAGGGGGTCCTACAATGAGCAGTTCTTC TRBJ2-1 TRBD1 NA TRBV9
CASSLEGTGVFGYTF TGTGCCAGCAGCTTGGAAGGGACAGGGGTCTTTGGCTACACCTTC TRBJ1-2 TRBD1 NA TRBV5-8
CASSEEGARNHGYTF TGTGCCAGCAGTGAAGAGGGGGCGCGTAACCATGGCTACACCTTC TRBJ1-2 TRBD1 NA TRBV25-1
CASSLADRNTEAFF TGTGCCAGCAGCTTAGCTGACCGAAACACTGAAGCTTTCTTT TRBJ1-1 NA NA TRBV11-2
CAKPRGRNYGYTF TGTGCTAAGCCCAGGGGGCGCAACTATGGCTACACCTTC TRBJ1-2 TRBD1 once TRBV5-4
CASSPGGTWETQYF TGTGCCAGCAGCCCGGGGGGGACGTGGGAGACCCAGTACTTC TRBJ2-5 TRBD2 NA TRBV7-9
CASSLGVGGAQQYF TGTGCCAGCAGCTTAGGTGTCGGGGGGGCCCAGCAGTACTTC TRBJ2-7 TRBD2 NA TRBV11-2
CASSPAGSTEAFF TGTGCCAGCAGCCCTGCGGGGAGCACTGAAGCTTTCTTT TRBJ1-1 NA once TRBV12-3/TRBV12-4
CASSYRTGEGSPLHF TGTGCCAGCAGCTATAGGACAGGGGAGGGTTCACCCCTCCACTTT TRBJ1-6 TRBD1 NA TRBV6-5
CASSPEGSTNYGYTF TGTGCCAGCAGCCCAGAGGGCAGTACTAACTATGGCTACACCTTC TRBJ1-2 NA once TRBV7-3
CASSQIGGSIGGYTF TGTGCCAGCAGCCAAATCGGGGGGTCTATAGGCGGCTACACCTTC TRBJ1-2 NA NA TRBV4-2
CASSYGSAGELFF TGTGCCAGCAGTTACGGGTCGGCCGGGGAGCTGTTTTTT TRBJ2-2 NA NA TRBV6-5
CASSPASEEQFF TGTGCCAGCAGCCCCGCCTCGGAGGAGCAGTTCTTC TRBJ2-1 NA NA TRBV6-5
CASSLGPTGTVEKLFF TGTGCCAGCAGCTTGGGCCCCACCGGGACAGTCGAAAAACTGTTTTTT TRBJ1-4 TRBD1 NA TRBV5-6
CATSRGATTETQYF TGTGCCACCAGCAGAGGGGCAACAACGGAGACCCAGTACTTC TRBJ2-5 NA once TRBV15
CASSIDYSNQPQHF TGTGCCAGTAGTATCGATTATAGCAATCAGCCCCAGCATTTT TRBJ1-5 NA NA TRBV19
CASSLIEAQPQHF TGTGCCAGCAGTTTGATAGAGGCCCAGCCCCAGCATTTT TRBJ1-5 NA NA TRBV12-3/TRBV12-4
CASQDGTGRNQPQHF TGTGCCAGCCAAGATGGGACAGGGAGGAATCAGCCCCAGCATTTT TRBJ1-5 TRBD1 NA TRBV25-1
CASSQRTGGTEAFF TGTGCCAGCAGCCAAAGGACAGGGGGCACTGAAGCTTTCTTT TRBJ1-1 TRBD1 NA TRBV4-2
CASSNRDRGLRGGTEAFF TGTGCCAGCAGCAACCGGGACAGGGGGCTAAGGGGAGGCACTGAAGCTTTCTTT TRBJ1-1 NA NA TRBV21-1
CASSVGKDHTEAFF TGTGCCAGCAGCGTAGGAAAGGACCACACTGAAGCTTTCTTT TRBJ1-1 NA NA TRBV9
CASSYSAVSYQPQHF TGTGCCAGCAGTTACTCCGCTGTATCCTATCAGCCCCAGCATTTT TRBJ1-5 NA NA TRBV6-5
CASSYEGRNYNEQFF TGTGCCAGCAGTTACGAAGGGCGTAATTACAATGAGCAGTTCTTC TRBJ2-1 NA NA TRBV6-5
CASSLGLAGGETQYF TGCGCCAGCAGCTTGGGGCTAGCGGGGGGAGAGACCCAGTACTTC TRBJ2-5 TRBD2 NA TRBV5-1
CASSLNRDGYNEQFF TGTGCCAGCAGCTTAAACCGGGACGGATACAATGAGCAGTTCTTC TRBJ2-1 NA NA TRBV11-3
CASSLRDTHQPQHF TGTGCCAGCAGTTTAAGGGACACCCATCAGCCCCAGCATTTT TRBJ1-5 NA NA TRBV28
CASSSPETSWALKGGYTF TGCGCCAGCAGCTCGCCGGAAACCTCTTGGGCCTTAAAGGGTGGCTACACCTTC TRBJ1-2 NA NA TRBV5-1
CASSHGTGGYGYTF TGTGCCAGCAGCCACGGGACAGGCGGCTATGGCTACACCTTC TRBJ1-2 TRBD1 NA TRBV6-5
CASRSTGAGNTIYF TGTGCCAGCAGATCCACAGGGGCTGGAAACACCATATATTTT TRBJ1-3 TRBD1 NA TRBV28
CASSVQTSGGHNEQFF TGTGCCAGCAGTGTCCAGACTAGCGGGGGCCACAATGAGCAGTTCTTC TRBJ2-1 TRBD2 many TRBV6-4
CASRGTQYF TGCGCCAGCAGAGGGACCCAGTACTTC TRBJ2-5 NA NA TRBV5-1
CASTQGSRGDTQYF TGTGCCAGCACACAGGGGTCACGGGGCGATACGCAGTATTTT TRBJ2-3 TRBD1 NA TRBV7-3
CASSVAGGYSNEQFF TGTGCCAGTAGTGTAGCGGGGGGTTACTCGAATGAGCAGTTCTTC TRBJ2-1 TRBD2 few TRBV19
CAWSDRQGLSEKLFF TGTGCCTGGAGTGACCGACAGGGTCTAAGTGAAAAACTGTTTTTT TRBJ1-4 TRBD1 NA TRBV30
CASSEFESTHF TGTGCCAGCAGTGAGTTCGAGTCAACCCACTTC TRBJ2-5 NA NA TRBV2
CASSAQGWTEAFF TGTGCCAGCAGTGCCCAAGGGTGGACTGAAGCTTTCTTT TRBJ1-1 NA once TRBV6-4
CASSQVPSRTLGEQFF TGCGCCAGCAGCCAAGTCCCGAGCAGGACTTTGGGTGAGCAGTTCTTC TRBJ2-1 NA NA TRBV4-1
CASSQQGGGYTF TGTGCCAGCAGTCAACAGGGTGGGGGCTACACCTTC TRBJ1-2 NA NA TRBV12-3/TRBV12-4
CASSRDTGGETQYF TGCGCCAGCAGCCGAGATACAGGGGGGGAGACCCAGTACTTC TRBJ2-5 TRBD1 NA TRBV4-1
CASSQDRLGMGVTSNQPQHF TGCGCCAGCAGCCAAGATAGGCTGGGGATGGGGGTGACAAGCAATCAGCCCCAGCATTTT TRBJ1-5 NA NA TRBV4-1
CASSDDRNTGELFF TGTGCCAGCAGTGACGACAGGAACACCGGGGAGCTGTTTTTT TRBJ2-2 NA NA TRBV2
CASSTIPSTDTQYF TGTGCCAGCAGCACAATACCTAGCACAGATACGCAGTATTTT TRBJ2-3 NA NA TRBV5-6
CASSPHRGSQETQYF TGTGCCAGCAGCCCCCACAGGGGAAGCCAAGAGACCCAGTACTTC TRBJ2-5 TRBD1 NA TRBV7-8
CASSPIGANGASSYNEQFF TGTGCCAGCTCACCGATCGGGGCTAACGGGGCGAGCTCCTACAATGAGCAGTTCTTC TRBJ2-1 NA NA TRBV18
CASSYRQGTTYEQYF TGTGCCAGCAGTTATCGACAGGGAACTACCTACGAGCAGTACTTC TRBJ2-7 TRBD1 NA TRBV6-5
CAITRDPNNSPLHF TGTGCCATCACCAGGGACCCTAATAATTCACCCCTCCACTTT TRBJ1-6 NA NA TRBV10-3
CASSPRDDSYEQYF TGTGCCAGCAGCCCCCGGGACGACTCCTACGAGCAGTACTTC TRBJ2-7 NA NA TRBV4-2
CASSFGVAGGDTQYF TGTGCCAGCAGCTTCGGGGTAGCGGGGGGAGATACGCAGTATTTT TRBJ2-3 TRBD2 NA TRBV7-2
CASSYRDSRTEAFF TGTGCCAGCAGTTACCGGGACAGTAGGACTGAAGCTTTCTTT TRBJ1-1 TRBD1 NA TRBV2
CASSQAPKVRGNEQFF TGTGCCAGCAGCCAAGCCCCGAAAGTCAGGGGCAATGAGCAGTTCTTC TRBJ2-1 NA NA TRBV3-1/TRBV3-2
CASSIRRGLAEAFF TGTGCCAGTAGTATACGAAGGGGGCTGGCTGAAGCTTTCTTT TRBJ1-1 TRBD1 NA TRBV19
CASSATSGLPFF TGTGCCAGCAGCGCAACTTCGGGACTACCCTTCTTC TRBJ2-7 TRBD2 many TRBV7-9
CASSQWTESTEAFF TGCGCCAGCAGCCAGTGGACAGAGAGCACTGAAGCTTTCTTT TRBJ1-1 NA NA TRBV4-1
CASSYSRASEKLFF TGTGCCAGCAGTTACTCCCGGGCAAGCGAAAAACTGTTTTTT TRBJ1-4 NA NA TRBV6-5
CATSRDTGTASNQPQHF TGTGCCACCAGCAGAGACACCGGGACAGCTAGCAATCAGCCCCAGCATTTT TRBJ1-5 TRBD1 NA TRBV15
CASLRPGGGTEAFF TGTGCCAGCCTTCGACCCGGGGGAGGCACTGAAGCTTTCTTT TRBJ1-1 NA NA TRBV6-5
CASSPWDSISDTQYF TGTGCCAGCTCACCCTGGGACAGCATCTCAGATACGCAGTATTTT TRBJ2-3 TRBD1 NA TRBV18
CASSRGEADTQYF TGCGCCAGCAGCCGAGGGGAGGCAGATACGCAGTATTTT TRBJ2-3 NA NA TRBV5-1
CASSLGGEETQYF TGTGCCAGCAGCCTTGGGGGGGAGGAGACCCAGTACTTC TRBJ2-5 TRBD2 NA TRBV5-6